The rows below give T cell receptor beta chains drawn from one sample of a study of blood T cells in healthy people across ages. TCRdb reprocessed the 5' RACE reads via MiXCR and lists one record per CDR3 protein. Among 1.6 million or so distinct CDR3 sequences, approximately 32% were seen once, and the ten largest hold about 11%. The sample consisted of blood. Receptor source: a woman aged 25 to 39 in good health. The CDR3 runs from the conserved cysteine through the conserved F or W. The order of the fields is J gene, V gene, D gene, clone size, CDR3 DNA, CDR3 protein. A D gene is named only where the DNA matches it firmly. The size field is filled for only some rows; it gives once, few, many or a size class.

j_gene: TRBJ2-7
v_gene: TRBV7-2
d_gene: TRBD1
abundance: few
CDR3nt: TGTGCCAGCAGCTCCCAGGGGGAGGAGCAGTACTTC
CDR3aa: CASSSQGEEQYF

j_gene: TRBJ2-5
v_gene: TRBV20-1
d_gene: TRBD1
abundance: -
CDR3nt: TGCAGTGCTCCAGGGGGAAGGGAGACCCAGTACTTC
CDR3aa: CSAPGGRETQYF

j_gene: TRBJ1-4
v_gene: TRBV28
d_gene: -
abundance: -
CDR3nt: TGTGCCACAAGGAGCTACCCCAATTCAACTAATGAAAAACTGTTTTTT
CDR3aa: CATRSYPNSTNEKLFF

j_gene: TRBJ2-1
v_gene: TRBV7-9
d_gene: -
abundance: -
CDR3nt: TGTGCCAGCAGCTCGAGGGGACTGCTACAGGGATCGAGACTGGATGAGCAGTTCTTC
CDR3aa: CASSSRGLLQGSRLDEQFF

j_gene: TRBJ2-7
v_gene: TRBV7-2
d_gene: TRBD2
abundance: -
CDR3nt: TGTGCCAGCAGACTAGCGCGGGTGACCTTCTACAATGAGCAGTACTTC
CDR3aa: CASRLARVTFYNEQYF

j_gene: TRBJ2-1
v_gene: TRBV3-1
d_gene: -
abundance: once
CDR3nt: TGTGCCAGCAGCCAAGTTAACGGGAGAGTCCACAATGAGCAGTTCTTC
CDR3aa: CASSQVNGRVHNEQFF

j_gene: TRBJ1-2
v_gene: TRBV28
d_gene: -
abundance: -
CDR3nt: TGTGCCAGCAGTTTAGGGCCGGTAGGAGCTAACTATGGCTACACCTTC
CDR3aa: CASSLGPVGANYGYTF

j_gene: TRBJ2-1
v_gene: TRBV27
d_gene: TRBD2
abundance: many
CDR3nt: TGTGCCAGCAGCCCCAGCGGGATCTACAATGAGCAGTTCTTC
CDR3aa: CASSPSGIYNEQFF

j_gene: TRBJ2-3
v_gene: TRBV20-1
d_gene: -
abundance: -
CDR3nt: TGCAGTGGGGGTAGAAGTGCTGGCACAGATACGCAGTATTTT
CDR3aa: CSGGRSAGTDTQYF

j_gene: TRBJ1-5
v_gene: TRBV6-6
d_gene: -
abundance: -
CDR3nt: TGTGCCAGCAGTTACTCGGACAGCACTAATAGCAATCAGCCCCAGCATTTT
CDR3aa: CASSYSDSTNSNQPQHF

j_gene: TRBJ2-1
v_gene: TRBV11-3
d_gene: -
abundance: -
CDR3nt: TGTGCCAGCAACTCTTCTCGACAGGGGACTAGGTCCTACAATGAGCAGTTCTTC
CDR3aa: CASNSSRQGTRSYNEQFF

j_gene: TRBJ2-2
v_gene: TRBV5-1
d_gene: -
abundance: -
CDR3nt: TGCGCCAGCAGCTTCGACGGATTGTCCACCGGGGAGCTGTTTTTT
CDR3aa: CASSFDGLSTGELFF

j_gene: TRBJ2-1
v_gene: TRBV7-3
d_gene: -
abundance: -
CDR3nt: TGTGCCAGCAGCTTAGACACTACCTACGAGCAGTTCTTC
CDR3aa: CASSLDTTYEQFF

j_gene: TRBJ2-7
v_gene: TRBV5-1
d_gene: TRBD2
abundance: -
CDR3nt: TGCGCCAGCAGCCCGCGGGGGGCACGGGGCGAGCAGTACTTC
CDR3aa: CASSPRGARGEQYF

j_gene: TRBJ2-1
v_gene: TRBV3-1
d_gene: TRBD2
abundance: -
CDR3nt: TGTGCCAGCAGCCAAGAGGCGGGAGTCGGCAATGAGCAGTTCTTC
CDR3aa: CASSQEAGVGNEQFF

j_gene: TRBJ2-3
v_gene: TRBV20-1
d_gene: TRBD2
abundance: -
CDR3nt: TGCAGTGCTTACAGAGCGGGAGGAGGCACAGATACGCAGTATTTT
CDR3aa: CSAYRAGGGTDTQYF

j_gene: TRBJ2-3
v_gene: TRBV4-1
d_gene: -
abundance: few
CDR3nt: TGCGCCAGCAGCCTTGAAGCCACCCGGGGGCTTGTTACAGATACGCAGTATTTT
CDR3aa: CASSLEATRGLVTDTQYF

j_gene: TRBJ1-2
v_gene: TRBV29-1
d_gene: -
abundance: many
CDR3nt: TGCAGCGGGGGACCTACAGGGAGAAGTGGCTACACCTTC
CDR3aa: CSGGPTGRSGYTF

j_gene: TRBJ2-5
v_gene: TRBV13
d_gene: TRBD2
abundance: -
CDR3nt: TGTGCCAGCAGACTTAGCGGGAGGGCAGAAGAGACCCAGTACTTC
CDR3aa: CASRLSGRAEETQYF

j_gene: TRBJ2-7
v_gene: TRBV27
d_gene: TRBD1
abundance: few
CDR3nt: TGTGCCAGCGGCCAGGGGGTCGGCTACGAGCAGTACTTC
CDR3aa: CASGQGVGYEQYF

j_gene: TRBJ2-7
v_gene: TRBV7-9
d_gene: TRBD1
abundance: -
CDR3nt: TGTGCCAGCAGCTTAGTTCAACAGGGGTCCTACGAGCAGTACTTC
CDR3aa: CASSLVQQGSYEQYF

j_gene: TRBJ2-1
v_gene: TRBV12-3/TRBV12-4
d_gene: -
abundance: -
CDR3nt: TGTGCCAGCAGTCCCGAATCTACCTTGGGGGATGAGCAGTTCTTC
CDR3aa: CASSPESTLGDEQFF